A selection of T cell receptor beta chains follows, all from one sample in a study of response to subunit inactivated influenza vaccine. TCRdb reprocessed the RT-PCR reads via MiXCR and lists one record per CDR3 protein. The data contain 450,000 to 700,000 distinct CDR3 sequences, 14% of them seen just once; the ten biggest clones take up approximately 12%. The sequenced sample was PBMCs from blood, obtained 11 to 12 days after vaccination. These receptors came from a man aged 50 to 60 who received an inactivated influenza vaccine. The CDR3 runs from the conserved cysteine through the conserved F or W. The D gene is left open where the match is weak. For some rows the clone size is stated as once, few or many, or as a class when expanded; others skip it.

abundance	d_gene	len	v_gene	j_gene	CDR3aa	CDR3nt
.	TRBD2	21	TRBV11-1	TRBJ2-7	CASSASRTTSGNNRRSYEQYF	TGTGCCAGCAGCGCCTCACGAACGACTAGCGGGAATAACCGCAGGTCCTACGAGCAGTACTTC
.	.	15	TRBV6-1	TRBJ1-1	CASSPGTFMNTEAFF	TGTGCCAGCAGTCCCGGGACCTTTATGAACACTGAAGCTTTCTTT
few	.	16	TRBV21-1	TRBJ2-7	CASLPEGGGSPYEQYF	TGTGCCAGCCTCCCTGAAGGGGGCGGGAGCCCCTACGAGCAGTACTTC
many	TRBD1	15	TRBV7-8	TRBJ2-7	CASSWRRTGAYEQYF	TGTGCCAGCAGCTGGCGCCGGACAGGGGCCTACGAGCAGTACTTC
few	.	15	TRBV6-1	TRBJ1-1	CASSDPTGLNTEAFF	TGTGCCAGCAGTGATCCCACAGGGTTGAACACTGAAGCTTTCTTT
few	.	16	TRBV20-1	TRBJ1-6	CSARDLLADYNSPLHF	TGCAGTGCTAGAGATCTTCTCGCAGATTATAATTCACCCCTCCACTTT
few	.	14	TRBV4-1	TRBJ2-7	CASSRGTPMVEQYF	TGCGCCAGCAGCCGAGGGACACCGATGGTAGAGCAGTACTTC
few	TRBD1	16	TRBV24-1	TRBJ2-7	CATSDSTGGPGWEQYF	TGTGCCACCAGTGATTCGACAGGGGGCCCGGGATGGGAGCAGTACTTC
few	.	15	TRBV18	TRBJ2-7	CASSPGPQLPYEQYF	TGTGCCAGCTCACCGGGGCCGCAACTCCCCTACGAGCAGTACTTC
few	.	17	TRBV3-1	TRBJ2-2	CASSQRRAVANTGELFF	TGTGCCAGCAGCCAAAGGCGGGCGGTAGCGAACACCGGGGAGCTGTTTTTT
few	.	18	TRBV6-1	TRBJ2-1	CASSADLIGGGSYNEQFF	TGTGCCAGCAGCGCCGACCTGATCGGAGGGGGCTCCTACAATGAGCAGTTCTTC
many	TRBD2	13	TRBV20-1	TRBJ2-7	CSANSGGAYEQYF	TGCAGTGCTAATAGCGGGGGGGCCTACGAGCAGTACTTC
.	TRBD1	15	TRBV7-8	TRBJ2-2	CASSLGDRLTGELFF	TGTGCCAGCAGCTTAGGGGACAGGTTAACCGGGGAGCTGTTTTTT
few	.	17	TRBV24-1	TRBJ2-5	CATSDPSGRGAAETQYF	TGTGCCACCAGTGATCCATCGGGTAGGGGGGCAGCGGAGACCCAGTACTTC
.	TRBD2	15	TRBV6-5	TRBJ2-3	CASSYGGRAADTQYF	TGTGCCAGCAGTTACGGCGGGAGGGCGGCGGATACGCAGTATTTT
.	.	15	TRBV7-3	TRBJ2-2	CASSLTGGLAGELFF	TGTGCCAGCAGCTTAACGGGGGGGCTGGCCGGGGAGCTGTTTTTT
.	TRBD1	15	TRBV5-1	TRBJ2-5	CASSPGQGAKETQYF	TGCGCCAGCAGTCCGGGACAGGGGGCGAAGGAGACCCAGTACTTC
.	.	14	TRBV7-2	TRBJ2-7	CASSLYSSSYEQYF	TGTGCCAGCAGCTTATACAGCAGCTCCTACGAGCAGTACTTC
.	TRBD2	16	TRBV28	TRBJ2-3	CASPPGRGVSTDTQYF	TGTGCCAGCCCTCCCGGGAGGGGGGTTAGCACAGATACGCAGTATTTT
many	.	15	TRBV5-1	TRBJ2-1	CASSKHRGTYNEQFF	TGCGCCAGCAGCAAACATAGGGGAACCTACAATGAGCAGTTCTTC
few	.	15	TRBV2	TRBJ1-1	CASSDLGAGNTEAFF	TGTGCCAGCAGTGACCTTGGGGCGGGGAACACTGAAGCTTTCTTT
few	.	15	TRBV11-1	TRBJ2-3	CASSLEETSTDTQYF	TGTGCCAGCAGCTTGGAAGAGACTAGCACAGATACGCAGTATTTT
few	.	15	TRBV27	TRBJ2-7	CASSLRRASPYEQYF	TGTGCCAGCAGTTTAAGGCGAGCTAGCCCCTACGAGCAGTACTTC
.	.	14	TRBV19	TRBJ1-6	CASNGGASNSPLHF	TGTGCCAGTAACGGGGGCGCGAGTAATTCACCCCTCCACTTT